The next 9 T cell receptor beta chains were all read from a single sample in a study of liver allograft versus peripheral blood T cells. Study summary: Within transplanted livers, the T cell receptor repertoires were examined and compared against the repertoires present in the peripheral blood of liver transplant recipients.

TCRdb called the reads again in MiXCR, with one record for every CDR3 protein. This sample yields 13,000 or so distinct CDR3 sequences, of which approximately 17% are seen a single time; around 14% belongs to the top ten. The source is a human patient who had a liver transplant. Among the T cells, some may be from the graft donor.

About this clonotype itself: This may come from a read error, since a much larger clone is one base off. The V gene is TRBV6-5, the J gene TRBJ1-6; TRBD1 might be the D (5 bases). The CDR3 length is 13 residues. The V end was cut by 9 bases, the J end by 7 bases, with 13 bases between. The germline V gene has CDR1 MNHEY and CDR2 SVGAGI. The CDR3, as DNA: TGTGCCAGTTGGGCAGGGAGCAATTCACCCCTCCACTTT. Translated: CASWAGSNSPLHF.

This clonotype turned up a few times. This chain joins TRBV6-1 and TRBJ1-3; D is uncertain. V was clipped by 4 bases and J by 0 bases, with 7 bases between them. There are 14 residues in the CDR3. Per the germline V gene, CDR1 is MNHNS and CDR2 is SASEGT. The CDR3 loop is CASSAKISGNTIYF. DNA for the CDR3: TGTGCCAGCAGTGCTAAGATCTCTGGAAACACCATATATTTT.

This clonotype was seen more than once but under ten times. The chain couples TRBV5-1 to TRBJ2-1; 7 positions match TRBD2. The CDR3 totals 16 residues. With 4 bases clipped from V and 2 bases from J, the junction kept 9 bases outside the gene matches. Germline assignment: CDR1 SGHRS and CDR2 YFSETQ. The CDR3 reads CASSQTLADTYNEQFF. CDR3 DNA sequence: TGCGCCAGCAGCCAAACGCTAGCGGATACCTACAATGAGCAGTTCTTC. Supplemented by reference TRBV5-1 and TRBJ2-1, the full variable domain reads KAGVTQTPRYLIKTRGQQVTLSCSPISGHRSVSWYQQTPGQGLQFLFEYFSETQRNKGNFPGRFSGRQFSNSRSEMNVSTLELGDSALYLCASSQTLADTYNEQFFGPGTRLTVL.

J is TRBJ2-7 and V is TRBV11-2; 8 nucleotides align to TRBD2. Losses at the gene ends were 1 base for V and 3 bases for J; bases not matched to a gene: 5. CDR1 and CDR2 (germline): SGHAT, FQNNGV. CDR3 length equals 15 residues. The CDR3 region is CASSLVTGLGYEQYF. CDR3 DNA: TGTGCCAGCAGCTTAGTCACGGGACTAGGCTACGAGCAGTACTTC.

This chain links TRBV7-2 with TRBJ2-7, with 14 bases that match TRBD2. The ends lost 6 bases at V and 5 bases at J; junction bases unmatched: 15. CDR1 SGHTA and CDR2 FQGNSA come from the germline V gene. The CDR3 is 18 amino acids. CDR3 DNA sequence: TGTGCCAGCAGGCGGACCGGGACTAGCGGGAGATCCCATAACGAGCAGTACTTC. Translated, it gives CASRRTGTSGRSHNEQYF.

This clonotype was picked up many times. The chain recombines TRBV6-5 with TRBJ1-2; a possible D gene is TRBD1 (6 bases). Germline V CDR1 and CDR2: MNHEY, SVGAGI. This CDR3 region has 13 residues. V was clipped by 5 bases and J by 6 bases, with 13 bases between them. This CDR3 reads CASSPLRGDGYTF. Here the CDR3 DNA reads TGTGCCAGCAGTCCCCTCAGGGGAGATGGCTACACCTTC.

This clonotype was recorded many times. The chain carries TRBV5-4 and TRBJ2-2, with D perhaps TRBD1 (5 bases). Germline CDR1 reads SGHNT; CDR2 reads YYREEE (reference sequence). The CDR3 is 15 residues long. V shed 2 bases and J shed 1 base, with 9 bases lying between them. The CDR3, as DNA: TGTGCCAGCAGCTTCGCCCAGGGGAACACCGGGGAGCTGTTTTTT. Amino acid sequence: CASSFAQGNTGELFF.

This clonotype was recorded many times. V gene TRBV5-6 combines with J gene TRBJ2-2; no clear D gene. Germline values: CDR1 SGHDT, CDR2 YYEEEE. V shed 4 bases and J shed 1 base, with 11 bases lying between them. This CDR3 contains 15 residues. Here the CDR3 reads CASSALHGNTGELFF. DNA for the CDR3: TGTGCCAGCAGCGCGTTACACGGGAACACCGGGGAGCTGTTTTTT.

There are a few counts of this clonotype. The genes are TRBV20-1 and TRBJ2-1; D possibly matches TRBD1 or TRBD2 (5 bases each). V lost 1 base and J lost 4, with 11 bases in between. Germline CDR1 DFQATT, CDR2 SNEGSKA (reference sequence). The CDR3 length is 14 residues. In DNA form, the CDR3 reads TGCAGTGCTAGAGGGGGGACGGTATACAATGAGCAGTTCTTC. This encodes CSARGGTVYNEQFF.